This record covers a single TCR beta chain. The data are from a study of shared clonotypes between healthy human individuals. Everyone who donated was a Caucasian adult who lived in Nashville, Tennessee. In germline, CDR1 is KGHSH, CDR2 LQKENI. V trimming: 8 bases; J trimming: 4 bases; junction bases outside the gene matches: 10. This CDR3 spans 14 amino acids. Under the authors' procedure: Because ImmunoSEQ provided only junction sequences with no quality scores, the filtering differed. The protocol was immunoSEQ multiplex PCR, while the TCRdb copy is restricted to in-frame clones and leaves out a portion. V and J calls plus clone size are reproduced from that table; the DNA served to infer D and trimming. The data hold roughly 1 million clones, with roughly 74% observed a single time.

The sequence was collected from a man between 18 and 35 years old in good health. Some clones in this sample may be carry-over from other donors' samples. Input material: memory CD4+ T cells from PBMCs. Subset: CD45RA-negative fraction. The chain recombines TRBV18 with TRBJ2-5; TRBD2 matches at 7 bases. The CDR3 is CASRLAPQVETQYF. CDR3 DNA sequence: TGTGCCAGCCGACTAGCACCCCAAGTAGAGACCCAGTACTTC.